The next 20 T cell receptor beta chains were all read from a single sample in a study of blood T cell repertoires in COVID-19. Here immunoSEQ multiplex PCR was the method, and the copy in TCRdb shows in-frame clones only, minus some. In the table there are about 380,000 clones, roughly 90% of which are singletons. The source material was peripheral blood. Every receptor here comes from a young man with active or convalescent COVID-19.

This clone has a handful of counts. This rearrangement joins TRBV19 to TRBJ1-4; 9 bases agree with TRBD1. Trimming at V came to 3 bases and at J to 7 bases, leaving 6 bases not matched to a gene. The CDR3 has 15 amino acids. Germline-derived CDR1 and CDR2 are LNHDA and SQIVND (reference sequence). CDR3 sequence (DNA): TGTGCCAGTAGTATGGGACAGGGAAGAGGTGAAAAACTGTTTTTT. Translation gives CASSMGQGRGEKLFF. Full variable domain (rest looked up from reference TRBV19 and TRBJ1-4): DGGITQSPKYLFRKEGQNVTLSCEQNLNHDAMYWYRQDPGQGLRLIYYSQIVNDFQKGDIAEGYSVSREKKESFPLTVTSAQKNPTAFYLCASSMGQGRGEKLFFGSGTQLSVL.

There are a few counts of this clone. The CDR3 is CASSQDIAAENSGNTIYF. CDR3 nucleotides: TGCGCCAGCAGCCAAGATATCGCGGCAGAAAACTCTGGAAACACCATATATTTT. This rearrangement joins TRBV4-3 to TRBJ1-3; D call uncertain. The CDR3 sequence is 18 residues long. V dropped 0 bases and J dropped 0 bases, with 15 bases sitting between them. CDR1 is LGHNA and CDR2 is YSLEER in the germline V gene.

This clone was observed once. This chain links TRBV29-1 with TRBJ2-1; no clear D gene. V was trimmed by 3 bases and J by 4 bases, leaving 13 bases between them. This CDR3 region has 14 residues. Germline CDR1 SQVTM, CDR2 ANQGSEA. This CDR3 is CSVDSAGAYNEQFF. The CDR3 DNA reads TGCAGCGTTGATTCGGCAGGCGCATACAATGAGCAGTTCTTC.

This chain connects TRBV29-1 to TRBJ1-1; tentatively, D is TRBD1 (5 bases). CDR3 length: 15 amino acids. The V gene's germline CDR1 is SQVTM and CDR2 ANQGSEA. V was clipped by 6 bases and J by 1 base, with 18 bases between them. The CDR3 nucleotides read TGCAGCGTGATGTGGGGGGAAAAGGGGAACACTGAAGCTTTCTTT. Its protein is CSVMWGEKGNTEAFF.

The V and J genes are TRBV2 and TRBJ2-7; the match to TRBD1 covers 11 bases. In germline, CDR1 is SNHLY, CDR2 FYNNEI. There are 14 residues in the CDR3. V lost 6 bases to trimming and J lost 3 bases; unmatched junction nucleotides: 4. CDR3 residues: CASSAGTGGYEQYF. The CDR3 DNA follows: TGTGCCAGCAGCGCCGGGACAGGGGGCTACGAGCAGTACTTC.

This clone was picked up a small number of times. The J gene is TRBJ2-1, the V gene TRBV12-5; unclear D gene. The V gene's germline CDR1 is LGHNT and CDR2 FRNRAP. The CDR3 covers 12 residues. Trimming took 6 bases from V and 4 from J, leaving 7 bases between them. In nucleotides, the CDR3 is TGTGCTAGTGGGCGGTTATACAATGAGCAGTTCTTC. Amino acids: CASGRLYNEQFF.

V and J are TRBV12-3 or TRBV12-4 and TRBJ1-2; D call uncertain. This CDR3 spans 12 amino acids. Trimming shortened V by 2 bases and J by 2 bases, and 3 bases separated the two germline ends. The CDR3 region has the DNA TGTGCCAGCAGTTTACGGAACTATGGCTACACCTTC. It encodes CASSLRNYGYTF.

This chain uses TRBV4-3 with TRBJ2-7; D uncertain. The CDR3 contains 13 residues. V was trimmed by 2 bases and J by 3 bases, leaving 8 bases between them. The germline CDR1 and CDR2 sequences are LGHNA and YSLEER. CDR3 loop: CASSQSVIYEQYF. The CDR3 coding sequence is TGCGCCAGCAGCCAATCGGTGATCTACGAGCAGTACTTC.

The chain joins TRBV3-1 (or the pseudogene TRBV3-2) to TRBJ1-1, with D hard to call. The germline gives CDR1 LGHDT, CDR2 YNNKEL (reference sequence). V lost 4 bases and J 1 base, leaving 7 bases between the germline ends. This CDR3 contains 13 residues. This CDR3 reads CASSPGRNTEAFF. The CDR3, as DNA: TGTGCCAGCAGCCCCGGGAGGAACACTGAAGCTTTCTTT.

The chain couples TRBV7-9 to TRBJ2-7; 7 nucleotides line up with TRBD1. The CDR3 runs to 14 residues. Germline lookup yields CDR1 SEHNR and CDR2 FQNEAQ (reference sequence). With 4 bases clipped from V and 7 bases from J, the junction kept 10 bases outside the gene matches. CDR3 DNA sequence: TGTGCCAGCAGCTCCTCAGATAGGGGGCTTGAGCAGTACTTC. It codes for CASSSSDRGLEQYF. Full variable domain (rest looked up from reference TRBV7-9 and TRBJ2-7): DTGVSQNPRHKITKRGQNVTFRCDPISEHNRLYWYRQTLGQGPEFLTYFQNEAQLEKSRLLSDRFSAERPKGSFSTLEIQRTEQGDSAMYLCASSSSDRGLEQYFGPGTRLTVT.

This clone came up a few times. The chain combines TRBV11-2 with TRBJ2-5; D possibly corresponds to TRBD2 (6 bases). Germline values: CDR1 SGHAT, CDR2 FQNNGV. This CDR3 spans 15 amino acids. V lost 5 bases to trimming and J lost 3 bases, with 16 bases between them. The CDR3 DNA reads as TGTGCCAGCAGCCGGGGGTCGGCTACGGAAGAGACCCAGTACTTC. Amino acid sequence: CASSRGSATEETQYF.

CDR3 protein: CASSQDNYLTDTQYF. The CDR3 coding sequence is TGCGCCAGCAGCCAAGATAACTATCTCACAGATACGCAGTATTTT. The V and J genes are TRBV4-3 and TRBJ2-3, with D unclear. V gave up 0 bases and J gave up 2 bases, with 9 bases separating them. The CDR3 sequence is 15 residues long. Germline CDR1 reads LGHNA; CDR2 reads YSLEER.

The CDR3 spells CASSYHTGGGQPQHF. The CDR3 bases are TGTGCCAGCAGTTACCATACAGGGGGCGGACAGCCCCAGCATTTT. V gene TRBV6-6 combines with J gene TRBJ1-5, with 9 bases aligning to TRBD1. V trimming: 2 bases; J trimming: 7 bases; junction bases outside the gene matches: 6. Germline CDR1 is MNHNY and CDR2 is SVGAGI (reference sequence). The CDR3 runs 15 residues.

This clone was recorded only once. The chain uses TRBV7-6 and TRBJ1-1, with TRBD1 matching 7 bases. V shed 5 bases and J 10 bases; nucleotides not matched to a gene: 19. This CDR3 is 16 amino acids long. The V gene's germline CDR1 is SGHVS and CDR2 FNYEAQ. The CDR3 region is CASSPSSLGRGSRAFF. The CDR3 region has the DNA TGTGCCAGCAGCCCCAGCTCATTAGGCAGGGGGTCTAGAGCTTTCTTT.

The chain recombines TRBV5-6 with TRBJ1-6; TRBD1 aligns across 9 bases. CDR3 length equals 17 residues. In germline, CDR1 is SGHDT, CDR2 YYEEEE. The trim removed 3 bases at V and 2 bases at J, leaving 6 bases unmatched. The CDR3 bases are TGTGCCAGCAGCTACAGGACAGGGGCAACCTATAATTCACCCCTCCACTTT. Its protein is CASSYRTGATYNSPLHF.

The chain has TRBV7-3 and TRBJ2-1; no clear D gene. V lost 1 base and J lost 6, with 16 bases in between. The CDR3 has 16 amino acids. The germline V gene encodes CDR1 SGHTA and CDR2 FQGTGA. CDR3 sequence reads: CASSLNGAWQINEQFF. The CDR3 bases are TGTGCCAGCAGCTTAAATGGTGCATGGCAGATCAATGAGCAGTTCTTC.

V usage is TRBV7-2 and J usage is TRBJ2-1; 9 bases align to TRBD1. J lost 7 bases, V lost 5 bases, and 9 bases had no gene match. Germline V gene data show CDR1 as SGHTA and CDR2 as FQGNSA. CDR3 length equals 15 residues. DNA of the CDR3: TGTGCCAGCAGCCTCCGGGACAGGGCAGGGAATGAGCAGTTCTTC. Its translation: CASSLRDRAGNEQFF.

The chain uses TRBV12-3 or TRBV12-4 and TRBJ2-4; the D gene is possibly TRBD2 (5 bases). With 10 bases removed from V and 6 bases from J, the gap between germline ends came to 13 bases. The CDR3 spans 12 residues. The CDR3 bases are TGTGCCACCACGAGTGGAGGAAACATTCAGTACTTC. Its protein product is CATTSGGNIQYF.

The chain employs TRBV28 and TRBJ1-1; 7 bases line up with TRBD1. CDR3 length: 15 residues. Germline CDR1 MDHEN, CDR2 SYDVKM. V shed 5 bases, J shed 0 bases, and the junction held 6 bases outside the gene matches. The CDR3 region has the DNA TGTGCCAGCAGTACCGGGGGACAGTTGAACACTGAAGCTTTCTTT. The encoded protein is CASSTGGQLNTEAFF.

The chain couples TRBV6-5 to TRBJ2-1, with D unclear. Germline CDR1 and CDR2: MNHEY and SVGAGI. The CDR3 consists of 14 residues. V shed 0 bases and J shed 9 bases, with 12 bases lying between them. The CDR3 coding sequence is TGTGCCAGCAGTTACTCGATTTCGGGTGGTGAGCAGTTCTTC. Protein product: CASSYSISGGEQFF.